The 30 T cell receptor beta chains given below trace back to one sample, sequenced in a study of CD8+ T cells in alopecia areata. The sequencing template was cDNA reverse transcribed from extracted RNA. Clones were sequenced by immunoSEQ multiplex PCR, and TCRdb holds only the in-frame ones, with some missing. The sample shows fewer than 250,000 clones, about 60% of them seen only once. The treatment: oral pan-JAK inhibitor, 5-10 mg twice daily. Sequencing was performed on CD4+ T cells sorted from blood, taken at week 4, from a patient treated with tofacitinib. These receptors all stem from a human donor with alopecia areata.

The table lists this clone with a few counts. The chain has TRBV28 and TRBJ2-3; no reliable D call. This CDR3 spans 15 amino acids. CDR1 is MDHEN and CDR2 is SYDVKM in the germline V gene. With 4 bases removed from V and 0 bases from J, the gap between germline ends came to 11 bases. CDR3 loop: CASSSLGASTDTQYF. In nucleotides, the CDR3 is TGTGCCAGCAGTTCCCTCGGCGCAAGCACAGATACGCAGTATTTT.

The chain has TRBV7-9 and TRBJ2-7; 7 bases are shared with TRBD1. Trimming removed 5 bases from V and 1 base from J; junction bases left unmatched: 5. The CDR3 runs 14 residues. CDR1 is SEHNR and CDR2 is FQNEAQ in the germline V gene (reference sequence). This CDR3 is CASSPRQGSYEQYF. CDR3 bases: TGTGCCAGCAGCCCCCGACAGGGTTCCTACGAGCAGTACTTC.

The rearrangement uses TRBV13 and TRBJ2-1; no clear D gene. The germline V and J ends were trimmed by 2 bases and 5 bases, with 19 bases remaining between them. Germline V gene data show CDR1 as PRHDT and CDR2 as FYEKMQ (reference sequence). The CDR3 is 17 amino acids. The DNA for the CDR3 is TGTGCCAGCAGCTTAAGACGGGCCCAAGGCCCCAACAATGAGCAGTTCTTC. Protein: CASSLRRAQGPNNEQFF.

This clone was seen more than once but under ten times. The V call is TRBV28, the J call TRBJ2-2; no clear D. V was shortened by 9 bases and J by 1 base, with 3 bases between the two germline ends. The CDR3 is 11 residues long. Germline V lookup: CDR1 MDHEN, CDR2 SYDVKM. This chain's CDR3 is CASQNTGELFF. The CDR3 DNA is TGTGCCAGTCAGAACACCGGGGAGCTGTTTTTT.

The rearrangement uses TRBV10-3 and TRBJ1-1; D is unresolved. Germline CDR1 reads ENHRY; CDR2 reads SYGVKD. The CDR3 length is 15 residues. V lost 10 bases, J lost 1 base, and 19 bases lay in between. This CDR3 is CATRLEDFANTEAFF. Written as DNA, the CDR3 is TGTGCCACCCGCTTGGAGGATTTTGCGAACACTGAAGCTTTCTTT.

A few counts support this clone. The chain carries TRBV11-2 and TRBJ2-5, with TRBD2 identical over 10 bases. Unmatched junction bases numbered 15, after V lost 3 bases and J lost 2 bases. In germline, CDR1 is SGHAT, CDR2 FQNNGV. The CDR3 is 19 residues long. Here the CDR3 DNA reads TGTGCCAGCAGCTTGAATGGACTAGCGGACACACCGAGACAAGAGACCCAGTACTTC. Amino acids: CASSLNGLADTPRQETQYF.

This chain connects TRBV5-1 to TRBJ2-3; TRBD2 matches 10 bases. The ends lost 5 bases at V and 3 bases at J; junction bases unmatched: 9. The germline V gene has CDR1 SGHRS and CDR2 YFSETQ. The CDR3 extends over 16 amino acids. DNA for the CDR3: TGCGCCAGCAGTTTTACGCCGGGACTAGCGACAGATACGCAGTATTTT. It is translated as CASSFTPGLATDTQYF.

A single count supports this clone. V gene TRBV6-5 combines with J gene TRBJ2-7; 9 nucleotides align to TRBD2. The CDR3 sequence is 12 residues long. The V gene's germline CDR1 is MNHEY and CDR2 SVGAGI. V dropped 8 bases and J dropped 5; count of bases not matched to a gene: 4. CDR3 DNA: TGTGCCAGCGCGGGGGGGTTCCACGAGCAGTACTTC. Protein sequence: CASAGGFHEQYF.

The gene calls are TRBV6-5 and TRBJ1-1; TRBD1 is a possible D gene (5 bases). CDR3 length: 13 residues. Trimming left V 7 bases short and J 1 base short, with 10 bases between. Germline CDR1 MNHEY, CDR2 SVGAGI. CDR3 sequence reads: CASTYRQNTEAFF. CDR3 nucleotides: TGTGCCAGCACCTACAGGCAGAACACTGAAGCTTTCTTT.

The chain is built from TRBV29-1 and TRBJ1-4, with D unclear. This CDR3 is 11 amino acids long. Germline CDR1 is SQVTM and CDR2 is ANQGSEA. Trimming cost V 6 bases and J 7 bases, with 9 bases left between them. The CDR3 loop is CSVRTAEKLFF. CDR3 sequence (DNA): TGCAGCGTGAGGACTGCTGAAAAACTGTTTTTT. Looking up the rest from reference TRBV29-1 and TRBJ1-4 gives the full variable domain: SAVISQKPSRDICQRGTSLTIQCQVDSQVTMMFWYRQQPGQSLTLIATANQGSEATYESGFVIDKFPISRPNLTFSTLTVSNMSPEDSSIYLCSVRTAEKLFFGSGTQLSVL.

This clone was found a few times. The junction and the germline gene differ at one end; a read error may be behind it. V is TRBV10-3 and J is TRBJ2-2, with D possibly TRBD2 on 5 matching bases. Looked up from germline, CDR1 is ENHRY and CDR2 is SYGVKD. The CDR3 sequence is 14 residues long. The CDR3 spells CASSRGDGTGELFF. The CDR3 DNA follows: TGTGCCAGCAGTCGGGGTGATGGCACCGGGGAGCTGTTTTTT.

The V gene is TRBV7-2, the J gene TRBJ2-3; D may correspond to TRBD1 or TRBD2 (6 bases each). Deletions cut 6 bases from V and 3 bases from J, with 13 bases between. Germline V CDR1 and CDR2: SGHTA, FQGNSA. This CDR3 region has 14 residues. The DNA of the CDR3 is TGTGCCAGCAGTAGGAGGGGGGTAACAGATACGCAGTATTTT. Its translation is CASSRRGVTDTQYF.

This chain links TRBV7-9 with TRBJ2-3; 11 bases match TRBD2. The CDR3 extends over 14 amino acids. Germline CDR1 is SEHNR and CDR2 is FQNEAQ (reference sequence). The ends lost 4 bases at V and 8 bases at J; junction bases unmatched: 5. This chain's CDR3 is CASSSGLAGGTQYF. CDR3 nucleotides: TGTGCCAGCAGCTCCGGACTAGCGGGTGGTACGCAGTATTTT.

V is TRBV29-1 and J is TRBJ2-1; 9 bases align to TRBD2. The CDR3 runs 14 residues. V was clipped by 5 bases and J by 10 bases; unmatched bases: 12. CDR1 and CDR2 from the germline V gene are SQVTM and ANQGSEA. The CDR3 nucleotides are TGCAGCGTTTCGGGTAGCGGGAGCCAAAGGGAGCAGTTCTTC. Its translation: CSVSGSGSQREQFF.

This clone showed up just a few times. The chain employs TRBV27 and TRBJ1-1, with D hard to call. The CDR3 is made up of 15 amino acids. The V and J ends lost 8 bases and 1 base respectively, with 17 bases between them. Germline V lookup: CDR1 MNHEY, CDR2 SMNVEV (reference sequence). The CDR3 DNA follows: TGTGCCAGCCAAGTGACCCCTTCGGGGAACACTGAAGCTTTCTTT. Its translation is CASQVTPSGNTEAFF.

The rearrangement uses TRBV6-4 and TRBJ2-7, with D perhaps matching TRBD1 (5 bases). The CDR3 contains 16 residues. CDR1 and CDR2 (germline): MRHNA, SNTAGT. V was clipped by 5 bases and J by 4 bases, with 21 bases between them. The CDR3 DNA reads as TGTGCCAGCAGTCCCAGCAGGAGCACAGGCTCATACGAGCAGTACTTC. Translation gives CASSPSRSTGSYEQYF.

The chain combines TRBV2 with TRBJ2-2; D is unresolved. CDR1 and CDR2 (germline): SNHLY, FYNNEI. V was pared by 6 bases and J by 1 base, with 0 bases between. The CDR3 contains 11 residues. The CDR3 is CASRNTGELFF. The CDR3 DNA reads as TGTGCCAGCAGGAACACCGGGGAGCTGTTTTTT.

Written as DNA, the CDR3 is TGTGCCATCAGTTGGACTAGCGAAAGCACAGATACGCAGTATTTT. Encoded protein: CAISWTSESTDTQYF. The rearrangement uses TRBV10-3 and TRBJ2-3; TRBD2 agrees at 9 bases. The CDR3 runs 15 residues. Per germline, CDR1 ENHRY and CDR2 SYGVKD. Losses at the gene ends were 5 bases for V and 0 bases for J; bases not matched to a gene: 3.

The chain joins TRBV30 to TRBJ1-2; perhaps TRBD1 as D (6 bases). Germline CDR1 GTSNPN, CDR2 SVGIG (reference sequence). The CDR3 runs 12 residues. V was pared by 3 bases and J by 4 bases, with 9 bases between. The CDR3 DNA is TGTGCCTGGAGGGGACAATCCTATGGCTACACCTTC. It is translated as CAWRGQSYGYTF.

This clone has a handful of counts. The chain uses TRBV4-1 and TRBJ2-5; D unclear. This CDR3 has 13 residues. The V and J ends lost 0 bases and 5 bases respectively, with 7 bases between them. Per germline, CDR1 MGHRA and CDR2 YSYEKL. This CDR3 reads CASSQERSETQYF. In nucleotides, the CDR3 is TGCGCCAGCAGCCAAGAAAGATCTGAGACCCAGTACTTC.

This chain uses TRBV4-1 with TRBJ2-4; tentative D call: TRBD2 (6 bases). With 1 base removed from V and 6 bases from J, the gap between germline ends came to 19 bases. The CDR3 has 17 amino acids. The germline V gene encodes CDR1 MGHRA and CDR2 YSYEKL. The CDR3 loop is CASSQGSGGRRGNIQYF. The CDR3 nucleotides are TGCGCCAGCAGCCAAGGCTCCGGTGGGAGGCGGGGAAACATTCAGTACTTC.

This clone appeared once. The chain joins TRBV29-1 to TRBJ2-1, with D maybe TRBD2 (5 bases). The CDR3 runs to 10 residues. Per germline, CDR1 SQVTM and CDR2 ANQGSEA. Trimming cost V 7 bases and J 7 bases, with 8 bases left between them. The DNA of the CDR3 is TGCAGCGCGTGGGAGAATGAGCAGTTCTTC. Translation: CSAWENEQFF.

The chain has TRBV10-3 and TRBJ2-1; tentative D call: TRBD1 (5 bases). The ends were cut back, 5 bases at V and 0 bases at J, with 17 bases in the middle. The germline CDR1 and CDR2 sequences are ENHRY and SYGVKD. The CDR3 runs to 17 residues. The CDR3 bases are TGTGCCATCAGTCTCTCCTCCAGGGTAAGCTCCTACAATGAGCAGTTCTTC. Amino acids: CAISLSSRVSSYNEQFF.

The chain is built from TRBV2 and TRBJ2-7; D remains ambiguous. Germline V lookup: CDR1 SNHLY, CDR2 FYNNEI. The CDR3 spans 13 residues. Trimming shortened V by 4 bases and J by 3 bases, and 10 bases separated the two germline ends. For the CDR3, the DNA is TGTGCCAGCAGTGTTAGGGTATACTACGAGCAGTACTTC. Its translation is CASSVRVYYEQYF.

In DNA form, the CDR3 reads TGCAGCGTTGAAGCCGGGAATGAGCAGTTCTTC. Protein product: CSVEAGNEQFF. The rearrangement joins TRBV29-1 to TRBJ2-1, with D unresolved. Germline lookup yields CDR1 SQVTM and CDR2 ANQGSEA. V gave up 1 base and J gave up 7 bases, with 5 bases separating them. There are 11 residues in the CDR3.

The V call is TRBV2, the J call TRBJ2-4; D unresolved. The CDR3 has 13 amino acids. Trimming stripped 7 bases from V and 6 bases from J, with 13 bases between. Germline V gene lookup returns CDR1 SNHLY and CDR2 FYNNEI. The CDR3: CASIESGRNIQYF. Here the CDR3 DNA reads TGTGCCAGCATCGAGTCCGGCAGAAACATTCAGTACTTC.

The genes are TRBV5-1 and TRBJ1-1, with D unresolved. Germline V gives CDR1 SGHRS, CDR2 YFSETQ. V was cut by 3 bases and J by 3 bases, with 9 bases left in between. The CDR3 extends over 13 amino acids. The CDR3 is CASSSLRDTEAFF. DNA for the CDR3: TGCGCCAGCAGCTCCCTTCGGGACACTGAAGCTTTCTTT. Supplemented by reference TRBV5-1 and TRBJ1-1, the full variable domain reads KAGVTQTPRYLIKTRGQQVTLSCSPISGHRSVSWYQQTPGQGLQFLFEYFSETQRNKGNFPGRFSGRQFSNSRSEMNVSTLELGDSALYLCASSSLRDTEAFFGQGTRLTVV.

The V and J genes are TRBV5-1 and TRBJ2-3; D possibly corresponds to TRBD1 (6 bases). Germline V lookup: CDR1 SGHRS, CDR2 YFSETQ. Trimming stripped 9 bases from V and 3 bases from J, with 26 bases between. The CDR3 runs to 17 residues. The CDR3 coding sequence is TGCGCCACTACTCTCCGGACACCGGGAAGGGGGACAGATACGCAGTATTTT. This translates into CATTLRTPGRGTDTQYF.

The V call is TRBV7-9, the J call TRBJ1-6, with a tentative D call TRBD1 (6 bases). CDR1 is SEHNR, CDR2 FQNEAQ, per germline (reference sequence). Trimming shortened V by 5 bases and J by 6 bases, and 11 bases separated the two germline ends. CDR3 size: 14 residues. The CDR3 sequence: CASSPTGTNSPLHF. Here the CDR3 DNA reads TGTGCCAGCAGCCCAACAGGGACTAATTCACCCCTCCACTTT. Full variable domain (rest looked up from reference TRBV7-9 and TRBJ1-6): DTGVSQNPRHKITKRGQNVTFRCDPISEHNRLYWYRQTLGQGPEFLTYFQNEAQLEKSRLLSDRFSAERPKGSFSTLEIQRTEQGDSAMYLCASSPTGTNSPLHFGNGTRLTVT.

The chain carries TRBV11-1 and TRBJ1-1; a weak D match, TRBD1 (5 bases). Trimming took 5 bases from V and 8 from J, leaving 15 bases between them. This CDR3 contains 13 residues. Germline V CDR1 and CDR2: SGHAT, FQDESV (reference sequence). The chain's CDR3 is CASSQGTSGEAFF. The CDR3 bases are TGTGCCAGCAGCCAAGGGACCTCCGGCGAAGCTTTCTTT.